This T cell receptor beta chain was sequenced during a study of T-cell memory formation after mild COVID-19. General study points: CD4+ clones that contracted lay mainly in CM and EM; CD8+ ones lay in EMRA. While clones contracting from day 15 to 85 were balanced between CD4 and CD8, later expanders leaned CD4+. Second-wave clones that peaked on day 37 lacked confirmed SARS-CoV-2 specificity.

This clonotype was observed many times. The antigen is undetermined. Germline trimming cut 7 bases from V and 8 bases from J; bases unmatched to any gene: 8. Germline V CDR1 and CDR2: SNHLY, FYNNEI. The CDR3 length is 15 residues. MiXCR, run by TCRdb on the 5' RACE reads, gives a single entry per CDR3 protein. The repertoire has roughly 51,000 distinct CDR3 sequences, over 6.5% of them found once; the top ten carry more than 1.2%. Sequencing was performed on PBMCs or a T cell subset sorted from them (not recorded which). The TCR was taken from a man aged 18 to 30 who had mild COVID-19 (a few samples of this study predate the infection). Cell type and time point are not known. The gene calls are TRBV2 and TRBJ2-1, with TRBD2 matching over 13 bases. Here the CDR3 reads CASNPRLAGGDEQFF. DNA for the CDR3: TGTGCCAGCAACCCACGACTAGCGGGGGGCGATGAGCAGTTCTTC.